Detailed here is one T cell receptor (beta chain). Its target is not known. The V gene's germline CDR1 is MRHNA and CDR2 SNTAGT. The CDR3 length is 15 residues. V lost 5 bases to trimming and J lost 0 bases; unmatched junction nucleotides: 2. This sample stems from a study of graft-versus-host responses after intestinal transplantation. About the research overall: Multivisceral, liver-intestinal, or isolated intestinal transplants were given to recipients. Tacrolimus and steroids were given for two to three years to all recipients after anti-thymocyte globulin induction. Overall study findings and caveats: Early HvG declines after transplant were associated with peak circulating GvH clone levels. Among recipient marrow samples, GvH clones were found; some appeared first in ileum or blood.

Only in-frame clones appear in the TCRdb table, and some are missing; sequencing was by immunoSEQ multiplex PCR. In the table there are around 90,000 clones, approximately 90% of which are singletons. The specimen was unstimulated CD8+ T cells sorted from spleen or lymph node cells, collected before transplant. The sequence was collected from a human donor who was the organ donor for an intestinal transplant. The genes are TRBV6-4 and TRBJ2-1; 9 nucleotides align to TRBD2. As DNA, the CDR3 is TGTGCCAGCAGTCGAGCGGGGGGCTCCTACAATGAGCAGTTCTTC. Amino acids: CASSRAGGSYNEQFF.